These T cell receptor beta chains were read from a single sample in a study of post-analysis software for immune sequencing data. TCRdb re-called the PCR reads through MiXCR, storing one row per CDR3 protein. The data hold more than 500,000 distinct CDR3 sequences, with roughly 34% observed a single time. The sample comprised blood. The source is a girl under 18 with multiple sclerosis. Both conserved end residues are part of each CDR3. Fields, in order: D gene, clone size, V gene, J gene, CDR3 protein, CDR3 DNA. A D gene is named only where the DNA matches it firmly. Size tells how often a clone was seen (once, few, many) or the class of an expanded clone, and some rows leave it out.

.	.	TRBV27	TRBJ1-6	CASSFKQGGNSPLHF	TGTGCCAGCAGTTTTAAACAGGGTGGAAATTCACCCCTCCACTTT
.	few	TRBV28	TRBJ1-5	CASSLFGSNQPQHF	TGTGCCAGCAGCCTTTTTGGTAGCAATCAGCCCCAGCATTTT
.	.	TRBV20-1	TRBJ1-2	CSAEIQGPEDGYTF	TGCAGTGCTGAGATACAGGGCCCCGAGGATGGCTACACCTTC
.	few	TRBV5-5	TRBJ2-7	CASSEGGLAASYEQYF	TGTGCCAGCAGCGAGGGGGGTCTAGCGGCCTCCTACGAGCAGTACTTC
.	.	TRBV20-1	TRBJ2-3	CSAPDGPSTDTQYF	TGCAGTGCTCCGGACGGACCCTCCACAGATACGCAGTATTTT
TRBD2	few	TRBV20-1	TRBJ2-3	CSANSGRITDTQYF	TGCAGTGCTAATAGCGGGCGGATAACAGATACGCAGTATTTT
.	few	TRBV11-1	TRBJ2-1	CASSLAPESYNEQFF	TGTGCCAGCAGCTTAGCGCCAGAATCCTACAATGAGCAGTTCTTC
.	.	TRBV7-2	TRBJ1-1	CASSPYFEAFF	TGTGCCAGCAGCCCTTACTTTGAAGCTTTCTTT
TRBD2	many	TRBV6-4	TRBJ2-1	CASSVSGGYNEQFF	TGTGCCAGCAGTGTCAGCGGGGGTTACAATGAGCAGTTCTTC
.	few	TRBV24-1	TRBJ2-3	CATSDLRVTDTQYF	TGTGCCACCAGTGATTTGAGGGTGACAGATACGCAGTATTTT
.	many	TRBV6-5	TRBJ2-5	CASSYGGGETQYF	TGTGCCAGCAGTTACGGTGGGGGAGAGACCCAGTACTTC
.	.	TRBV10-2	TRBJ1-1	CASSEPARGRGTEAFF	TGCGCCAGCAGTGAGCCCGCCAGGGGAAGGGGGACTGAAGCTTTCTTT
.	few	TRBV5-1	TRBJ1-1	CASSGRDPGYTEAFF	TGCGCCAGCAGCGGCAGGGATCCGGGGTACACTGAAGCTTTCTTT
.	few	TRBV6-5	TRBJ1-4	CASSGDIWGEKLFF	TGTGCCAGCAGTGGGGACATCTGGGGTGAAAAACTGTTTTTT
TRBD1	few	TRBV28	TRBJ2-4	CASRGQGIGYGREQYF	TGTGCCAGCAGGGGACAGGGAATCGGCTACGGACGGGAGCAGTACTTC
.	few	TRBV5-6	TRBJ2-7	CASSLIGVGSSYEQYF	TGTGCCAGCAGCTTGATTGGTGTGGGCAGTTCCTACGAGCAGTACTTC
.	.	TRBV4-2	TRBJ2-6	CASSHAISGVRGSSGANVLTF	TGTGCCAGCAGCCATGCGATCTCCGGGGTGAGGGGATCCTCTGGGGCCAACGTCCTGACTTTC
TRBD1	.	TRBV5-1	TRBJ2-1	CASSPTGAHSYNEQFF	TGCGCCAGCAGCCCTACAGGGGCCCACTCCTACAATGAGCAGTTCTTC
.	.	TRBV20-1	TRBJ1-5	CSARVAGEYSNQPQHF	TGCAGTGCTAGAGTGGCAGGGGAGTATAGCAATCAGCCCCAGCATTTT
.	.	TRBV24-1	TRBJ2-4	CATSDPGPDSKNIQYF	TGTGCCACCAGTGATCCGGGACCGGACAGTAAAAACATTCAGTACTTC
TRBD1	once	TRBV18	TRBJ2-5	CASSPPRGQGETQYF	TGTGCCAGCTCACCACCCCGGGGACAGGGGGAGACCCAGTACTTC
.	few	TRBV5-1	TRBJ1-3	CASSFSPTAGNTIYF	TGCGCCAGCAGCTTTTCACCTACAGCTGGAAACACCATATATTTT
.	.	TRBV5-5	TRBJ1-1	CASSSPGGMNTEAFF	TGTGCCAGCAGCTCCCCGGGGGGGATGAACACTGAAGCTTTCTTT